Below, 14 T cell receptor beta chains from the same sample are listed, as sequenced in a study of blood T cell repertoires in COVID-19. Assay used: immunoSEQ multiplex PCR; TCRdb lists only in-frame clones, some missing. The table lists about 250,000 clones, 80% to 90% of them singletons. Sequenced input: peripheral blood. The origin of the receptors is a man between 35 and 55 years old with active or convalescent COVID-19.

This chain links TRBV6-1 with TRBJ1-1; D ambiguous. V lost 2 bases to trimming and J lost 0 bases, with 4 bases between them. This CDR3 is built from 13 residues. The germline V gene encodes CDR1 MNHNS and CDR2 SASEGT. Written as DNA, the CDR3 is TGTGCCAGCAGTGAATTAGTGAACACTGAAGCTTTCTTT. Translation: CASSELVNTEAFF.

CDR3 DNA: TGTGCCAGCAGCTGGCGGAGGGCAGCGGGGGAGACCCAGTACTTC. Its translation is CASSWRRAAGETQYF. V gene TRBV5-8 combines with J gene TRBJ2-5; 7 positions agree with TRBD2. The CDR3 runs to 15 residues. V lost 3 bases, J lost 5 bases, and 10 bases stayed unmatched. From germline, CDR1 is SGHTS and CDR2 YDEGEE.

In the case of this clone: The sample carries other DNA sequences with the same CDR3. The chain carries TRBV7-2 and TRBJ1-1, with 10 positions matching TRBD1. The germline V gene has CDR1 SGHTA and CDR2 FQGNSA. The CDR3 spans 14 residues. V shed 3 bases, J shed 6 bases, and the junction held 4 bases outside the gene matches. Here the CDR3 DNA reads TGTGCCAGCAGCTTGACAGGGGGCAGGTCTGAAGCTTTCTTT. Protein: CASSLTGGRSEAFF. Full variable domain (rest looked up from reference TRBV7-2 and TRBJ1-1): GAGVSQSPSNKVTEKGKDVELRCDPISGHTALYWYRQSLGQGLEFLIYFQGNSAPDKSGLPSDRFSAERTGGSVSTLTIQRTQQEDSAVYLCASSLTGGRSEAFFGQGTRLTVV.

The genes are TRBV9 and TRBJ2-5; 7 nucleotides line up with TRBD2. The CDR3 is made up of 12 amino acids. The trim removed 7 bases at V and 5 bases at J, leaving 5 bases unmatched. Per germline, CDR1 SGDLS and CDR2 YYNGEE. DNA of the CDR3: TGTGCCAGCTCCAGCGGGGCCGAGACCCAGTACTTC. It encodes CASSSGAETQYF.

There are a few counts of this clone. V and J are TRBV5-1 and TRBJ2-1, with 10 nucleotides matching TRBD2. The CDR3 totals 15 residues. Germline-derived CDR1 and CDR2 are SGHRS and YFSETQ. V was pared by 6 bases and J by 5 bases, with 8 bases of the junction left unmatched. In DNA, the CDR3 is TGCGCCAGCACCTCCAGACTAGCGGGTAACAATGAGCAGTTCTTC. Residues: CASTSRLAGNNEQFF.

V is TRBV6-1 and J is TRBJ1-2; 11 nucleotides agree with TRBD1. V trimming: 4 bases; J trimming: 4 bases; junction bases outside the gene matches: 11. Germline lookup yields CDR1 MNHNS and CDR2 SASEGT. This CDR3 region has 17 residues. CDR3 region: CASSAAGTGGIFYGYTF. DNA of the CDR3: TGTGCCAGCAGTGCCGCCGGGACAGGGGGAATCTTCTATGGCTACACCTTC.

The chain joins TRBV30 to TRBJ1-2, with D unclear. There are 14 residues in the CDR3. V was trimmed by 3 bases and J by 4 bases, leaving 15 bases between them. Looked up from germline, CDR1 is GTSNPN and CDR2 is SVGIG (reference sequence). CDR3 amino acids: CAWRTPEAGYGYTF. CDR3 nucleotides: TGTGCCTGGAGGACGCCGGAGGCCGGCTATGGCTACACCTTC. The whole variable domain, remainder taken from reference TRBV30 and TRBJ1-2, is SQTIHQWPATLVQPVGSPLSLECTVEGTSNPNLYWYRQAAGRGLQLLFYSVGIGQISSEVPQNLSASRPQDRQFILSSKKLLLSDSGFYLCAWRTPEAGYGYTFGSGTRLTVV.

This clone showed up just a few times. The CDR3 loop reads CASSPPGTDTQYF. CDR3 DNA: TGTGCCAGCAGCCCGCCGGGCACAGATACGCAGTATTTT. V is TRBV3-1 (or the pseudogene TRBV3-2) and J is TRBJ2-3; no firm D call. Germline values: CDR1 LGHDT, CDR2 YNNKEL (reference sequence). V was trimmed by 4 bases and J by 1 base, leaving 6 bases between them. The CDR3 is 13 amino acids.

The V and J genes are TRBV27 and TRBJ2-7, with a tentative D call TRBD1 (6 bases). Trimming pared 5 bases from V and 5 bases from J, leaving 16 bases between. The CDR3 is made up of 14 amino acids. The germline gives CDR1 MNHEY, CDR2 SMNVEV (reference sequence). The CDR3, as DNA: TGTGCCAGCAGTCCACGGCCAGGGGCCCACGAGCAGTACTTC. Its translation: CASSPRPGAHEQYF.

Written as DNA, the CDR3 is TGCAGCGTCCGCGGGACCCCCTCGGAAAAACTGTTTTTT. Its protein is CSVRGTPSEKLFF. This rearrangement joins TRBV29-1 to TRBJ1-4; tentatively, D is TRBD1 (5 bases). CDR1 SQVTM and CDR2 ANQGSEA come from the germline V gene. V was shortened by 6 bases and J by 8 bases, with 16 bases between the two germline ends. The CDR3 contains 13 residues.

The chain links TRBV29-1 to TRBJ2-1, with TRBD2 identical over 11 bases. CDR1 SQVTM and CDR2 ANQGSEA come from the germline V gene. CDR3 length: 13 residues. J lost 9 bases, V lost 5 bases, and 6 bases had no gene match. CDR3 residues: CSVTTSGSIEQFF. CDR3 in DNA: TGCAGCGTTACCACTAGCGGGAGCATTGAGCAGTTCTTC.

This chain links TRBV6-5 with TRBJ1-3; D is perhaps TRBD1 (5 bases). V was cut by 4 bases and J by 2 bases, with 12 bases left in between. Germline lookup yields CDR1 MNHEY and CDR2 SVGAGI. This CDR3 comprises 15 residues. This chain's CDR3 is CASSSAGMAGNTIYF. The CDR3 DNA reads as TGTGCCAGCAGTTCCGCAGGGATGGCTGGAAACACCATATATTTT.

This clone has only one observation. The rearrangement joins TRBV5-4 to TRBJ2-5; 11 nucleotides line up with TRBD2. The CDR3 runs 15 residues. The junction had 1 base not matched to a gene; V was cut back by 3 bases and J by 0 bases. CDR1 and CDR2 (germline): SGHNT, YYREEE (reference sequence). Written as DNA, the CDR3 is TGTGCCAGCAGCTCTAGCGGGAGGTACCAAGAGACCCAGTACTTC. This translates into CASSSSGRYQETQYF.

DNA for the CDR3: TGCGCCAGCAGCCCTACAGGGGAACACTCCTACGAGCAGTACTTC. Translating gives CASSPTGEHSYEQYF. The chain links TRBV5-1 to TRBJ2-7; TRBD1 agrees at 7 bases. This CDR3 has 15 residues. J gave up 0 bases and V 4 bases, and 7 bases lay outside the gene matches. From germline, CDR1 is SGHRS and CDR2 YFSETQ.